The T cell receptor beta chain described here comes from a study of T cells in Graves' hyperthyroidism and ophthalmopathy. This clonotype was seen repeatedly, ten times or more. The CDR3 length is 16 residues. Trimming cost V 6 bases and J 0 bases; bases outside gene matches: 10. Germline-derived CDR1 and CDR2 are MNHNS and SASEGT. Authors of the study amplified TCR beta CDR3 regions from RNA transcripts. The primer set for the first-round RT-PCR of the TCR CDR3 was HTBI. TCRdb reanalysed the multiplex PCR reads using MiXCR and keeps one entry per CDR3 protein. This sample yields some 720,000 distinct CDR3 sequences, of which around 15% are seen a single time; around 8% belongs to the top ten.

Sequencing was done on a sample of blood. The sequence derives from a man in his late teens or twenties with Graves' hyperthyroidism. The chain employs TRBV6-1 and TRBJ1-2; 7 nucleotides agree with TRBD1. Written as DNA, the CDR3 is TGTGCCAGCAGAGACACCCCGGGACAGCCTAACTATGGCTACACCTTC. Encoded protein: CASRDTPGQPNYGYTF.